This T cell receptor beta chain originates from a study of T-cell memory formation after mild COVID-19. Notes on the study in general: Researchers report contracting CD4+ clones mostly in CM and EM, with CD8+ clones in EMRA. Day 15 to 85 contractors were CD4/CD8 balanced; later expanders leaned CD4+.

V trimming: 6 bases; J trimming: 5 bases; junction bases outside the gene matches: 9. Germline V gene sequence: CDR1 SSHAT, CDR2 FNYEAQ (reference sequence). CDR3 length equals 14 residues. Each CDR3 protein is one row after TCRdb ran MiXCR on the 5' RACE reads. The sample has a few hundred thousand distinct CDR3 sequences, 16% seen once. There are a few counts of this clonotype. Its target is not known. This sequence originates from a man younger than 30 who had mild COVID-19 (a few samples of this study predate the infection). Cell type and time point are not known. The chain links TRBV7-7 to TRBJ2-5; 7 bases line up with TRBD2. Sequenced input: PBMCs or a T cell subset sorted from them (not recorded which). The CDR3 DNA reads as TGTGCCAGCAGTCTCGGACTAGACACGGAGACCCAGTACTTC. Protein product: CASSLGLDTETQYF.